This is a list of T cell receptor beta chains from one sample in a study of blood T cell repertoires in COVID-19. Produced via immunoSEQ multiplex PCR; TCRdb's table is partial and in-frame only. The sample consists of over 200,000 clones, around 80% of them appearing once. The sequencing input was PBMCs or T cells enriched from blood (not recorded which). These receptors originate from a man aged 35-49 years who had recovered from COVID-19. Each CDR3 is given with its conserved first and last residue. D genes are given only for firm matches. A clone size is listed for some rows: how often the clone was seen (once, few, many), or a class if it is expanded.

d_call j_call v_call clone_size cdr3_nt cdr3_aa
. TRBJ1-1 TRBV3-1/TRBV3-2 . TGTGCCAGCAGCCCACCTAATAGGGGAGGGGTGCGCATGAACACTGAAGCTTTCTTT CASSPPNRGGVRMNTEAFF
. TRBJ1-5 TRBV6-1 once TGTGCCAGCAGTGACAACAGGCCGCCCCAGCATTTT CASSDNRPPQHF
. TRBJ2-2 TRBV4-2 . TGTGCCAGCAGCCAAGATCTGGGGCTTCAGAACACCGGGGAGCTGTTTTTT CASSQDLGLQNTGELFF
TRBD1 TRBJ2-7 TRBV9 . TGTGCCAGCAGCAGAGGTGGGACAGTCTCCTACGAGCAGTACTTC CASSRGGTVSYEQYF
. TRBJ2-1 TRBV7-9 . TGTGCCAGCAGCCACGAGGCGAGCTCCTACAATGAGCAGTTCTTC CASSHEASSYNEQFF
TRBD2 TRBJ2-1 TRBV3-1/TRBV3-2 . TGTGCCAGCAGCCAGCGGGAGGGCCGCAATGAGCAGTTCTTC CASSQREGRNEQFF
TRBD1 TRBJ1-1 TRBV5-6 . TGTGCCAGCAGCCGTAAAGACAGGGCGGACACTGAAGCTTTCTTT CASSRKDRADTEAFF
. TRBJ1-5 TRBV28 . TGTGCCAGCAGTTATCCCGGGGGATATAGCAATCAGCCCCAGCATTTT CASSYPGGYSNQPQHF
TRBD2 TRBJ2-7 TRBV7-3 few TGTGCCAGCAGCTTGGCTAGCGGGAGGCAATACGAGCAGTACTTC CASSLASGRQYEQYF
TRBD1 TRBJ2-1 TRBV27 . TGTGCCAGCAGTTTATATCCGGGACAGGGTCATAATGAGCAGTTCTTC CASSLYPGQGHNEQFF
TRBD2 TRBJ2-5 TRBV5-1 . TGCGCCAGCAGCTTGAGACTAGCGGGGGGACTGTACCAAGAGACCCAGTACTTC CASSLRLAGGLYQETQYF
. TRBJ1-5 TRBV2 . TGTGCCACCACATCCCAGGGGCTCAATCAGCCCCAGCATTTT CATTSQGLNQPQHF
. TRBJ1-6 TRBV28 . TGTGCCAGCAGTTTACCCCGGGGGGCCTATAATTCACCCCTCCACTTT CASSLPRGAYNSPLHF
. TRBJ1-2 TRBV2 . TGTGCCAGCAGATCGTTGTGGATAAACAGGGTGCATACCTATGGCTACACCTTC CASRSLWINRVHTYGYTF
. TRBJ2-1 TRBV5-1 . TGCGCCAGCAGCGCACTAGACAATGAGCAGTTCTTC CASSALDNEQFF
TRBD2 TRBJ2-2 TRBV19 . TGTGCCAGTAGTATCCCTAGCGGGAGGGCTGACACCGGGGAGCTGTTTTTT CASSIPSGRADTGELFF
. TRBJ2-1 TRBV5-1 . TGCGCCAGCAGCTTAAACTTGAATGAGCAGTTCTTC CASSLNLNEQFF
. TRBJ1-4 TRBV4-2 . TGTGCCAGCAGCCAAGAAACGGGGGTTGAGGAAAAACTGTTTTTT CASSQETGVEEKLFF
. TRBJ1-1 TRBV7-2 . TGTGCCAGCAGCTCACTCTGGGCGGGGAACACTGAAGCTTTCTTT CASSSLWAGNTEAFF
. TRBJ1-2 TRBV9 once TGTGCCAGCAGCGCCCAGGACAGTTTGAACTATGGCTACACCTTC CASSAQDSLNYGYTF
TRBD1 TRBJ2-2 TRBV7-3 few TGTGCCAGCAGCCCAAGGACAGGACTCACCGGGGAGCTGTTTTTT CASSPRTGLTGELFF
TRBD2 TRBJ2-7 TRBV7-9 . TGTGCCAGCAGCCGGGGGGGAGCCTACGAGCAGTACTTC CASSRGGAYEQYF
. TRBJ1-2 TRBV27 . TGTGCCAGCAGAAAGACAGGCCGCTATGGCTACACCTTC CASRKTGRYGYTF
. TRBJ2-7 TRBV18 . TGTGCCAGCTCACCCGGCAGGGGACCCTACGAGCAGTACTTC CASSPGRGPYEQYF
TRBD2 TRBJ2-7 TRBV5-1 once TGCGCCAGCAGCTTGCGGGGGGAGGGCCGTGAGCAGTACTTC CASSLRGEGREQYF
TRBD2 TRBJ2-5 TRBV5-1 . TGCGCCAGCAGCAGCAGACTAGCGGGGGATCAAGAGACCCAGTACTTC CASSSRLAGDQETQYF
. TRBJ2-7 TRBV27 . TGTGCCAGCTTGCCCCCGAGGCATAACGAGCAGTACTTC CASLPPRHNEQYF
TRBD2 TRBJ2-1 TRBV6-5 . TGTGCCAGCAGTTACTCCAGCGGGAAAAATGAGCAGTTCTTC CASSYSSGKNEQFF
TRBD2 TRBJ2-1 TRBV27 . TGTGCCAGCAGGACTAGCGGGAGGGTAAATGAGCAGTTCTTC CASRTSGRVNEQFF
. TRBJ1-3 TRBV18 . TGTGCCAGCTCACCACCGGTAACGCCGAGCTCTGGAAACACCATATATTTT CASSPPVTPSSGNTIYF
TRBD1 TRBJ2-5 TRBV9 . TGTGCCAGCAGCGCCGTCGGGACAGCCGCTATAGAGACCCAGTACTTC CASSAVGTAAIETQYF
. TRBJ1-2 TRBV10-3 . TGTGCCATCAGTGACCACAACCAGGCTAACTATGGCTACACCTTC CAISDHNQANYGYTF
. TRBJ2-2 TRBV28 . TGTGCCAGCGAAGACAGGATAGGGGCCGGGGAGCTGTTTTTT CASEDRIGAGELFF
. TRBJ1-1 TRBV14 . TGTGCCAGCAGCTATCTGATAGGCACAGGAGCTTTCTTT CASSYLIGTGAFF
TRBD1 TRBJ2-1 TRBV19 . TGTGCCAGTAGTATAGGGAGGACAGGGTTGTATGAGCAGTTCTTC CASSIGRTGLYEQFF
. TRBJ1-5 TRBV3-1/TRBV3-2 . TGTGCCAGCAGCCAAGAGCGGGTTTTACAGCCCCAGCATTTT CASSQERVLQPQHF
TRBD1 TRBJ1-2 TRBV15 . TGTGCCACCAGCAGAGAGGCGACAGGGGGAAACTATGGCTACACCTTC CATSREATGGNYGYTF
. TRBJ2-1 TRBV5-1 . TGCGCCAGCACTGTTGAGGTTTTAGGTGAGCAGTTCTTC CASTVEVLGEQFF
TRBD2 TRBJ2-5 TRBV9 . TGTGCCAGCAGCGAAGGACTAGCGGGGAGAGAGACCCAGTACTTC CASSEGLAGRETQYF
. TRBJ2-1 TRBV19 . TGTGCCAGTAGTTTGTTCTCGACAGGTCCTGCAGGTAATGAGCAGTTCTTC CASSLFSTGPAGNEQFF
. TRBJ2-1 TRBV29-1 . TGCAGCGTTGAAGTATTTACGCGTATCGTCGGGCAGTTCTTC CSVEVFTRIVGQFF
. TRBJ1-2 TRBV5-4 . TGTGCCAGCAGCTTGGGAAGCGGACAGCTTGCTAACTATGGCTACACCTTC CASSLGSGQLANYGYTF
TRBD1 TRBJ2-7 TRBV20-1 . TGCAGTGCTAGTGGGACAGACCCCTACGAGCAGTACTTC CSASGTDPYEQYF
TRBD1 TRBJ2-1 TRBV9 once TGTGCCAGCACCTTAGACAGGGGTGAGTCCTACAATGAGCAGTTCTTC CASTLDRGESYNEQFF
TRBD2 TRBJ2-1 TRBV5-5 . TGTGCCAGCAGCCAGGGACTAGCACTATCTGGGGATTACAATGAGCAGTTCTTC CASSQGLALSGDYNEQFF
TRBD2 TRBJ2-1 TRBV15 . TGTGCCACCAGCAGAGGTGGGACTAGCAGGAATGAGCAGTTCTTC CATSRGGTSRNEQFF
TRBD1 TRBJ2-3 TRBV11-2 . TGTGCCAGCAGCTTAGTACAGGGGCCTCATGATACGCAGTATTTT CASSLVQGPHDTQYF
TRBD2 TRBJ2-2 TRBV7-2 few TGTGCCAGCAGCGGAAGTAGGACTAGCGCCGGGGAGCTGTTTTTT CASSGSRTSAGELFF
. TRBJ1-2 TRBV11-2 . TGTGCCAGCAGCGCAGTACGCTATGGCTACACCTTC CASSAVRYGYTF
TRBD1 TRBJ2-3 TRBV9 . TGTGCCAGCAGCGTAGGGACAGGGGGATCAGATACGCAGTATTTT CASSVGTGGSDTQYF
. TRBJ2-2 TRBV10-3 few TGTGCCATCAGCAGGGAATCGAACACCGGGGAGCTGTTTTTT CAISRESNTGELFF
. TRBJ1-1 TRBV28 . TGTGCCAGCAGTTTACATGATCAGGGGTTCACTGAAGCTTTCTTT CASSLHDQGFTEAFF
. TRBJ1-2 TRBV6-6 . TGTGCCAGCAGGCTCCGGGACTCAGCTAACTATGGCTACACCTTC CASRLRDSANYGYTF
. TRBJ1-2 TRBV7-6 . TGTGCCAGCAGCTTTGGAATGGCGGGCTATGGCTACACCTTC CASSFGMAGYGYTF
TRBD1 TRBJ1-2 TRBV7-6 . TGTGCCAGCAGCTATCAGGGGGGACGAGGCTACACCTTC CASSYQGGRGYTF